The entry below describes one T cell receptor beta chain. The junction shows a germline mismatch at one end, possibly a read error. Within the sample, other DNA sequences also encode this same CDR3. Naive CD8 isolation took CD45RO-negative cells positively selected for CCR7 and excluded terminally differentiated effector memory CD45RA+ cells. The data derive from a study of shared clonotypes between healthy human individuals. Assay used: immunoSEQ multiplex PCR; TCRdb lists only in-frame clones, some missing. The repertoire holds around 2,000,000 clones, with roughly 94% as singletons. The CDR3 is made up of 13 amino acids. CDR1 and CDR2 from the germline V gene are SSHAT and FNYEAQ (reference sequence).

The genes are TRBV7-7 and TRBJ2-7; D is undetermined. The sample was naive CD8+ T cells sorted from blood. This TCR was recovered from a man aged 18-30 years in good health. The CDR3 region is CASSLGETYEQYF. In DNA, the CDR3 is TGTGCTAGCAGCTTGGGCGAGACCTACGAGCAGTACTTC. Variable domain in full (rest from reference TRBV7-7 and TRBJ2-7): GAGVSQSPRYKVTKRGQDVTLRCDPISSHATLYWYQQALGQGPEFLTYFNYEAQPDKSGLPSDRFSAERPEGSISTLTIQRTEQRDSAMYRCASSLGETYEQYFGPGTRLTVT.